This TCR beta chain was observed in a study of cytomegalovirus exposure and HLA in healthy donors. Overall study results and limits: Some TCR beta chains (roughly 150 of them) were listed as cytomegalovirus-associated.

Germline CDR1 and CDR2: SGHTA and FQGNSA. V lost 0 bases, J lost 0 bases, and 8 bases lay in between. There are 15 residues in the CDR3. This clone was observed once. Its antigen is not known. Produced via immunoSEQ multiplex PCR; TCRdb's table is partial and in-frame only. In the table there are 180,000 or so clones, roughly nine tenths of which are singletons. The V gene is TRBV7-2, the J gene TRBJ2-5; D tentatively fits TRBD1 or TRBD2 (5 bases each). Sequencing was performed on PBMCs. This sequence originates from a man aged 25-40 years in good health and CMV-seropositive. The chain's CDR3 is CASSLAWGNQETQYF. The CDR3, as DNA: TGTGCCAGCAGCTTAGCGTGGGGGAACCAAGAGACCCAGTACTTC.